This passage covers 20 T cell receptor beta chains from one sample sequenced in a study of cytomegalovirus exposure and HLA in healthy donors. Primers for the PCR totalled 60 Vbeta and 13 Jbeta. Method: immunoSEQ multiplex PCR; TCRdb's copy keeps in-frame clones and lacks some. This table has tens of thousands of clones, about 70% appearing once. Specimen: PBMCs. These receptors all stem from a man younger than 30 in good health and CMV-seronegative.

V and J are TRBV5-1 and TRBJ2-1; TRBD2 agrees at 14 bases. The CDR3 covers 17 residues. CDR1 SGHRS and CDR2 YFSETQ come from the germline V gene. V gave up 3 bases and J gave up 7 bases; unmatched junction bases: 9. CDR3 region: CASSSRLAGGQGNEQFF. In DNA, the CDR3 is TGCGCCAGCAGCTCTAGACTAGCGGGGGGGCAAGGGAATGAGCAGTTCTTC.

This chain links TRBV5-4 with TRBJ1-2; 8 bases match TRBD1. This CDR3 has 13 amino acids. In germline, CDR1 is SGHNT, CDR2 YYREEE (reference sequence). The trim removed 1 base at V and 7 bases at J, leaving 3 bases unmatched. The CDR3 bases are TGTGCCAGCAGCTTGTCAGGGGGCGGTGGCTACACCTTC. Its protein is CASSLSGGGGYTF.

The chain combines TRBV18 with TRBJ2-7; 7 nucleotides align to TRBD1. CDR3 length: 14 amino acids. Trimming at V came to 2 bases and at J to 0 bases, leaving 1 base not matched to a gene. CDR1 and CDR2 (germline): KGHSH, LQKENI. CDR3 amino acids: CASSPGQASYEQYF. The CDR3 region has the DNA TGTGCCAGCTCACCAGGACAGGCCTCCTACGAGCAGTACTTC.

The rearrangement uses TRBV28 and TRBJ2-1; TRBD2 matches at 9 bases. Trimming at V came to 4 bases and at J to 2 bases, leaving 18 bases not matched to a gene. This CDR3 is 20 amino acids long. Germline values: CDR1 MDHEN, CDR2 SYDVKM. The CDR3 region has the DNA TGTGCCAGCAGTTCCACGACACAGCAGCCCGGGACTAGCCCCTACAATGAGCAGTTCTTC. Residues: CASSSTTQQPGTSPYNEQFF.

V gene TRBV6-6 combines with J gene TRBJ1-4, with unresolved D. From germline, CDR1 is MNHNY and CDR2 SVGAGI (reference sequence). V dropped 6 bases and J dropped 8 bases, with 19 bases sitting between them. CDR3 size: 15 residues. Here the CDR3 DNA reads TGTGCCAGCAGCCCCGGAGCCTCGACTCGGGAAAAACTGTTTTTT. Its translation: CASSPGASTREKLFF.

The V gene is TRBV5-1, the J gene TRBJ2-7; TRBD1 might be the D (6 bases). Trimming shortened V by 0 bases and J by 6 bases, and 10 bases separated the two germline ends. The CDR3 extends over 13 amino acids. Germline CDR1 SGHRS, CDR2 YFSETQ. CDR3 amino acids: CASSLVGGREQYV. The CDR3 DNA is TGCGCCAGCAGCTTGGTAGGGGGTCGCGAGCAGTACGTC.

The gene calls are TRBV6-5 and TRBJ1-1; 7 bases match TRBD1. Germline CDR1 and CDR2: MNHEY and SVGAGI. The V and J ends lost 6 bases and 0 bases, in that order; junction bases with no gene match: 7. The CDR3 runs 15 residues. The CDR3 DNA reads TGTGCCAGCAGCACTACCGGGACAGTGAACACTGAAGCTTTCTTT. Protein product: CASSTTGTVNTEAFF.

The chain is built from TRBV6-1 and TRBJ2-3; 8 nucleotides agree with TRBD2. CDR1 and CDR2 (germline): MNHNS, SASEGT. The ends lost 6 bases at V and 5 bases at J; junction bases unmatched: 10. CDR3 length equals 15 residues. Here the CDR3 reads CASSPSGGGRDTQYF. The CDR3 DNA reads TGTGCCAGCAGCCCCTCGGGGGGGGGCAGAGATACGCAGTATTTT.

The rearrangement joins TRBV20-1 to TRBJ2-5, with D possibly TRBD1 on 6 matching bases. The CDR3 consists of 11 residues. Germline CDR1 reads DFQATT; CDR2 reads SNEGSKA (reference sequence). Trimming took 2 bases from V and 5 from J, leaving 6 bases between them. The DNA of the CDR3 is TGCAGTGCTAGAAGGGGGGAGACCCAGTACTTC. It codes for CSARRGETQYF.

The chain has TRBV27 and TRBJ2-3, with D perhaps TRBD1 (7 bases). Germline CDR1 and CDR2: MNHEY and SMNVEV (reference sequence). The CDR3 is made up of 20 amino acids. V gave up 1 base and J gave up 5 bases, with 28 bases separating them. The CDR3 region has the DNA TGTGCCAGCAGTTTATTCTCCGGGAGTAACGCAGGGGGTTCAGTAGATACGCAGTATTTT. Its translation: CASSLFSGSNAGGSVDTQYF.

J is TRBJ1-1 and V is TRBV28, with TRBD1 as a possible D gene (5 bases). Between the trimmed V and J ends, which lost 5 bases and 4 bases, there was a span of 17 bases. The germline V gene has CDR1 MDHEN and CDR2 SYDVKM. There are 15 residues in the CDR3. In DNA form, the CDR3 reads TGTGCCAGCAGTACCAACCAGGGCAAGGGCACTGAAGCTTTCTTT. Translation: CASSTNQGKGTEAFF.

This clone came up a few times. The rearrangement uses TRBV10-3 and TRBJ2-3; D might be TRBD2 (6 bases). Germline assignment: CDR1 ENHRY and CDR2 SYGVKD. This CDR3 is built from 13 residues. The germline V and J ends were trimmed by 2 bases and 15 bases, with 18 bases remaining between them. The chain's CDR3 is CAISEPGVRTQYF. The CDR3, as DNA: TGTGCCATCAGTGAGCCGGGGGTCCGTACCCAATATTTT.

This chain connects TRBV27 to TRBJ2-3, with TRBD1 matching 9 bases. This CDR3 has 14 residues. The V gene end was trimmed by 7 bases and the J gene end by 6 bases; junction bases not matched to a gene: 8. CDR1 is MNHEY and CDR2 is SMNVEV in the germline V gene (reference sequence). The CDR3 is CASTITGGSDTQYF. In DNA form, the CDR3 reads TGTGCCAGCACTATAACAGGGGGCAGTGATACGCAGTATTTT.

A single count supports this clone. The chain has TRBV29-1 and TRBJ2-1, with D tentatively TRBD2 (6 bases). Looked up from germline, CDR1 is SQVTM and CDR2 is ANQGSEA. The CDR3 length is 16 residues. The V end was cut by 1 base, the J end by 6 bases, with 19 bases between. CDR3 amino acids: CSVEAPILGGINEQFF. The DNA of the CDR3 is TGCAGCGTTGAAGCCCCTATACTAGGAGGGATCAATGAGCAGTTCTTC.

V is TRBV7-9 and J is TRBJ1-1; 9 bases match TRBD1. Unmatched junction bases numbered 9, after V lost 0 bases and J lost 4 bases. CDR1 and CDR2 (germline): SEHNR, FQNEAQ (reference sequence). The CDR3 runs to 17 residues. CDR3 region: CASSLAGTGRVFTEAFF. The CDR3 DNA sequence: TGTGCCAGCAGCTTAGCGGGGACAGGGAGAGTTTTCACTGAAGCTTTCTTT.

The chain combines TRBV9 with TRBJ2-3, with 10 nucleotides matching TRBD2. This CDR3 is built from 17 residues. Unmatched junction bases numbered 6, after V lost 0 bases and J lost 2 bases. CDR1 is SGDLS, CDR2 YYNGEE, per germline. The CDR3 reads CASSVDGAGGITDTQYF. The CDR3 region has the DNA TGTGCCAGCAGCGTAGATGGAGCGGGGGGGATCACAGATACGCAGTATTTT. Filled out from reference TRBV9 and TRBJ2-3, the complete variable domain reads DSGVTQTPKHLITATGQRVTLRCSPRSGDLSVYWYQQSLDQGLQFLIQYYNGEERAKGNILERFSAQQFPDLHSELNLSSLELGDSALYFCASSVDGAGGITDTQYFGPGTRLTVL.

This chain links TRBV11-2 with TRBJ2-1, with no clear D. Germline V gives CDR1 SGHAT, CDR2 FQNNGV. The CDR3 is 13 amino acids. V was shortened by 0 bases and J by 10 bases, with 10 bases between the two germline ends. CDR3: CASSLDWAEEQFF. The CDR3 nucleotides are TGTGCCAGCAGCTTAGATTGGGCCGAGGAGCAGTTCTTC. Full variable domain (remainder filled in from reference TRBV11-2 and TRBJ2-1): EAGVAQSPRYKIIEKRQSVAFWCNPISGHATLYWYQQILGQGPKLLIQFQNNGVVDDSQLPKDRFSAERLKGVDSTLKIQPAKLEDSAVYLCASSLDWAEEQFFGPGTRLTVL.

This CDR3 is CASSFDRLAGAQPYEQYV. The CDR3 nucleotides are TGCGCCAGCAGTTTCGACCGACTAGCGGGGGCCCAACCCTACGAGCAGTACGTC. The gene calls are TRBV10-1 and TRBJ2-7; 12 bases line up with TRBD2. CDR1 and CDR2 (germline): WNHNN, SYGVQD (reference sequence). The CDR3 is 18 amino acids. The ends lost 5 bases at V and 2 bases at J; junction bases unmatched: 13.

The CDR3 coding sequence is TGTGCCAGCCGGGGCACCGGGGAGCTGTTTTTT. Protein sequence: CASRGTGELFF. The rearrangement joins TRBV7-3 to TRBJ2-2, with D possibly being TRBD2 (5 bases). Per the germline V gene, CDR1 is SGHTA and CDR2 is FQGTGA. The V and J ends lost 8 bases and 4 bases respectively, with 5 bases between them. CDR3 length equals 11 residues.

The CDR3 coding sequence is TGTGCCAGCAGTGTTGGGGGGGCAAGTCAGCCCCAGCATTTT. It is translated as CASSVGGASQPQHF. The chain recombines TRBV6-1 with TRBJ1-5, with TRBD1 as a possible D gene (6 bases). V lost 4 bases to trimming and J lost 6 bases, with 13 bases between them. The CDR3 covers 14 residues. CDR1 and CDR2 from the germline V gene are MNHNS and SASEGT.